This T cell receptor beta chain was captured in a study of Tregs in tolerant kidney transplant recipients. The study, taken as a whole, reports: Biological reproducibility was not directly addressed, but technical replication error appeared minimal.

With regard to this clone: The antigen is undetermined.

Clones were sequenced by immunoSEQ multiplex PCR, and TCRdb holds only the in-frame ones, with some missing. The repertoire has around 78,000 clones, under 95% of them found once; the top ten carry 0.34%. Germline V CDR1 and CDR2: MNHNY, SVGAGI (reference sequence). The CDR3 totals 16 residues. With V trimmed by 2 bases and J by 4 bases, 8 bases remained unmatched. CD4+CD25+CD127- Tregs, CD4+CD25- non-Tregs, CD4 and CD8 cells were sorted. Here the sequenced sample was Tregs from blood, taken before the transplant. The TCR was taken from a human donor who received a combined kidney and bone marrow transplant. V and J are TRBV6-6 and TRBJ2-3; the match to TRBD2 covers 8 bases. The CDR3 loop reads CASSYGWREVPDTQYF. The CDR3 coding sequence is TGTGCCAGCAGTTACGGTTGGCGGGAGGTGCCAGATACGCAGTATTTT.